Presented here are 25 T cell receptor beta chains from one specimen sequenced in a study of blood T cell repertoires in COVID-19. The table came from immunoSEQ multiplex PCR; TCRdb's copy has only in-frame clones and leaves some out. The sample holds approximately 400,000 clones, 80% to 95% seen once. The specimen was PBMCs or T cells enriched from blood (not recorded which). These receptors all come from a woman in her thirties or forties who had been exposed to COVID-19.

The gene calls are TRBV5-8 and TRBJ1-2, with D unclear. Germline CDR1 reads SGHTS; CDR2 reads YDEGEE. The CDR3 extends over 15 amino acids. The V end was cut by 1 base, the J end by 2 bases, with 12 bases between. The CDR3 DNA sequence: TGTGCCAGCAGCTTGATTCGGGGAATCAACTATGGCTACACCTTC. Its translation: CASSLIRGINYGYTF.

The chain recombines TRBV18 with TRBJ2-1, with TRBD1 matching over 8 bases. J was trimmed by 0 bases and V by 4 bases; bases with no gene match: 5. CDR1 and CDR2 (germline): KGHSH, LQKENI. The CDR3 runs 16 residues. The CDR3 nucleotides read TGTGCCAGCTCACTGGGGACAGGAGCCTCCTACAATGAGCAGTTCTTC. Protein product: CASSLGTGASYNEQFF.

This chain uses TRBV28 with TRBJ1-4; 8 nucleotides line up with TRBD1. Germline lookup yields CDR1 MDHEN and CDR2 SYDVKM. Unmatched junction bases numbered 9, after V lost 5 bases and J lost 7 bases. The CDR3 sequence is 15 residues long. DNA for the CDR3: TGTGCCAGCAGTCCGCAGGGGGCGCGTTTTGAAAAACTGTTTTTT. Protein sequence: CASSPQGARFEKLFF. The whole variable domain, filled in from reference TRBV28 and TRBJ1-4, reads DVKVTQSSRYLVKRTGEKVFLECVQDMDHENMFWYRQDPGLGLRLIYFSYDVKMKEKGDIPEGYSVSREKKERFSLILESASTNQTSMYLCASSPQGARFEKLFFGSGTQLSVL.

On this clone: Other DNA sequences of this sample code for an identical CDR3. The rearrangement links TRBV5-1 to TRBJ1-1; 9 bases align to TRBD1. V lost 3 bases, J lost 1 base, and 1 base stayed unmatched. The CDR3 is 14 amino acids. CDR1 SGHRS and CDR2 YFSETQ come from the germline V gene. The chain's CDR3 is CASSSGQGNTEAFF. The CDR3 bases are TGCGCCAGCAGCTCGGGACAGGGGAACACTGAAGCTTTCTTT. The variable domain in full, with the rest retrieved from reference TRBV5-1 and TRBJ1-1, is KAGVTQTPRYLIKTRGQQVTLSCSPISGHRSVSWYQQTPGQGLQFLFEYFSETQRNKGNFPGRFSGRQFSNSRSEMNVSTLELGDSALYLCASSSGQGNTEAFFGQGTRLTVV.

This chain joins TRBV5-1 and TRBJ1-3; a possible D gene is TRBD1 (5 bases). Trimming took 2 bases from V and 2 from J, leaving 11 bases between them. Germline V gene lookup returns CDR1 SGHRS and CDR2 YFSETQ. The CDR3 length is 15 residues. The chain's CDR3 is CASSFDTGPGNTIYF. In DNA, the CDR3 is TGCGCCAGCAGCTTCGATACAGGACCTGGAAACACCATATATTTT.

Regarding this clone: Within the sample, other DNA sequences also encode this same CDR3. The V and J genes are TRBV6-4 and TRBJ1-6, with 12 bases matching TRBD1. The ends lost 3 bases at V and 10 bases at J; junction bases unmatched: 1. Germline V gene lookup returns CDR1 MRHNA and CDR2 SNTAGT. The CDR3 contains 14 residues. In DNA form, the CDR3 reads TGTGCCAGCAGTGAGGGGACAGGGGGCTCACCCCTCCACTTT. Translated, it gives CASSEGTGGSPLHF.

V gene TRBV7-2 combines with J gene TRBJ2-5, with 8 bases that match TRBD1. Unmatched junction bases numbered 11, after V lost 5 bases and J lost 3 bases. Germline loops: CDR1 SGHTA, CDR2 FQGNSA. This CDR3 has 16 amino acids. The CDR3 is CASSISPGGAEETQYF. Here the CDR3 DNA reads TGTGCCAGCAGCATAAGTCCAGGGGGCGCGGAAGAGACCCAGTACTTC.

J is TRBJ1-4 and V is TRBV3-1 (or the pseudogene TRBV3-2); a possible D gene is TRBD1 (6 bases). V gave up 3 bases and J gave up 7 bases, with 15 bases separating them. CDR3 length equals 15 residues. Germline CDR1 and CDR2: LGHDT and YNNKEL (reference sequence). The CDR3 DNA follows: TGTGCCAGCAGCCAGCGCGGGGGCTTGGGTGAAAAACTGTTTTTT. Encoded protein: CASSQRGGLGEKLFF.

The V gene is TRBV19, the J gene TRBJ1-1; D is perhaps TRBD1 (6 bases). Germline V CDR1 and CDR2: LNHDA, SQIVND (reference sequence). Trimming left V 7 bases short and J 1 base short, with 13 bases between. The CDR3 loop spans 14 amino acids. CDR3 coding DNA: TGTGCCAGTACGCCCCTCAGGGGGAACACTGAAGCTTTCTTT. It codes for CASTPLRGNTEAFF.

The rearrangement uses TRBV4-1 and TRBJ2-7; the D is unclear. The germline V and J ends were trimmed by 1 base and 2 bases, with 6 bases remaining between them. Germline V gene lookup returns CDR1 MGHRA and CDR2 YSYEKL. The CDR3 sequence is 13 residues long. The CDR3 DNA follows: TGCGCCAGCAGCCAAGGGGCCACCTACGAGCAGTACTTC. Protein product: CASSQGATYEQYF.

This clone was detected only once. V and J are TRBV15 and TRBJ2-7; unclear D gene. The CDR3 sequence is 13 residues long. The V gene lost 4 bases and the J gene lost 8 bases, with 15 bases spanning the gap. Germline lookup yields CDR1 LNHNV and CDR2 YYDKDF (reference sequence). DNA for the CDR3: TGTGCCACCAGCAAACAGCCCAGGTACCAGCAGTACTTC. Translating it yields CATSKQPRYQQYF.

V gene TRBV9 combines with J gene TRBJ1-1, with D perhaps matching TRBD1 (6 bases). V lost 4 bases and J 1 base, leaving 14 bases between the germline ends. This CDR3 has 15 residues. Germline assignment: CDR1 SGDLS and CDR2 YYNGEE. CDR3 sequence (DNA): TGTGCCAGCAGCCTCCGCCCACAGGGGAACACTGAAGCTTTCTTT. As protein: CASSLRPQGNTEAFF.

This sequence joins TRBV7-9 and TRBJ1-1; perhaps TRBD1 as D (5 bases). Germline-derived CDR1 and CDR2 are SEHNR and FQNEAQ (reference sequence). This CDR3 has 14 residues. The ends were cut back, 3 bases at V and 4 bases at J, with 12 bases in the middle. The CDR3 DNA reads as TGTGCCAGCAGCTTGAGCAGGGTGGGCACTGAAGCTTTCTTT. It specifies CASSLSRVGTEAFF.

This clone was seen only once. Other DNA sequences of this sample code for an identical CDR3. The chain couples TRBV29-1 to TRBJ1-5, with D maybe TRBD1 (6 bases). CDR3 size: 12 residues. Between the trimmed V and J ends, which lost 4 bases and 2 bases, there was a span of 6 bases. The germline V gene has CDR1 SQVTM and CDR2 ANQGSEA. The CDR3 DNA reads TGCAGCGTTGGACAGGGCAATCAGCCCCAGCATTTT. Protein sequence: CSVGQGNQPQHF.

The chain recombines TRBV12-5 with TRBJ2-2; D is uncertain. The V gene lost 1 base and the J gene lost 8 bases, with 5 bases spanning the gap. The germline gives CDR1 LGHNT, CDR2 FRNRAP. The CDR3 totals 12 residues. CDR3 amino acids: CASGLAQGELFF. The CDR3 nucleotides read TGTGCTAGTGGTTTGGCCCAAGGGGAGCTGTTTTTT.

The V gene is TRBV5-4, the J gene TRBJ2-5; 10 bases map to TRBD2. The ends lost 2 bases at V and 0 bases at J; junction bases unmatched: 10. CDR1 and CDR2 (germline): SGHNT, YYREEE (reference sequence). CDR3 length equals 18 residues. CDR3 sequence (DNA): TGTGCCAGCAGCTTAAAAGGAGGGACTAGCGAGTACCAAGAGACCCAGTACTTC. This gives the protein CASSLKGGTSEYQETQYF. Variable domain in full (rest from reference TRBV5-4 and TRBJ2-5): ETGVTQSPTHLIKTRGQQVTLRCSSQSGHNTVSWYQQALGQGPQFIFQYYREEENGRGNFPPRFSGLQFPNYSSELNVNALELDDSALYLCASSLKGGTSEYQETQYFGPGTRLLVL.

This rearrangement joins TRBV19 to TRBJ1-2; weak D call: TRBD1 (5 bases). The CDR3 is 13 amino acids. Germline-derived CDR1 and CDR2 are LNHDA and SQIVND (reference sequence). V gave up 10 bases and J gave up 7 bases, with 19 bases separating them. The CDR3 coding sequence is TGTGCCACCCGCCTAAGGGGCGAAGGTGGCTACACCTTC. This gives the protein CATRLRGEGGYTF.

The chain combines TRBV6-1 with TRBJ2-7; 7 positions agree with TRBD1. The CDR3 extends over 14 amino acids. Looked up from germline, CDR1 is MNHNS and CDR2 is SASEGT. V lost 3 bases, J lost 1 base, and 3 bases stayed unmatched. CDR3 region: CASSENRGSYEQYF. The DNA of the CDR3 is TGTGCCAGCAGTGAGAACAGGGGTTCCTACGAGCAGTACTTC.

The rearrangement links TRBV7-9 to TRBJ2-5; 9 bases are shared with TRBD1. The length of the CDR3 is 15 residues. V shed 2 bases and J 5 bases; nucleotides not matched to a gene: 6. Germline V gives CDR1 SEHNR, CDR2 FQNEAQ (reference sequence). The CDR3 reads CASSLRRTGDETQYF. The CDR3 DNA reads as TGTGCCAGCAGCTTACGCAGGACAGGGGACGAGACCCAGTACTTC.

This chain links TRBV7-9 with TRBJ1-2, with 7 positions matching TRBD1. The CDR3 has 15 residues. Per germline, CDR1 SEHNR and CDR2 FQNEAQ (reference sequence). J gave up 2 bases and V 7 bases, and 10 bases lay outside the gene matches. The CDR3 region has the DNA TGTGCCAGCACCGCGTCAGGGGGGATGAACTATGGCTACACCTTC. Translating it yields CASTASGGMNYGYTF.

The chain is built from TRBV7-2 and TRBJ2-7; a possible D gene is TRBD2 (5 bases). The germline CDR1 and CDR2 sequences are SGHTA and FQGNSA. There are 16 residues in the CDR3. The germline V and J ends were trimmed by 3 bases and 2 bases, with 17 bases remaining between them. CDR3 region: CASSFGSVTGTYEQYF. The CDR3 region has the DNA TGTGCCAGCAGCTTCGGGTCGGTGACCGGGACCTACGAGCAGTACTTC.

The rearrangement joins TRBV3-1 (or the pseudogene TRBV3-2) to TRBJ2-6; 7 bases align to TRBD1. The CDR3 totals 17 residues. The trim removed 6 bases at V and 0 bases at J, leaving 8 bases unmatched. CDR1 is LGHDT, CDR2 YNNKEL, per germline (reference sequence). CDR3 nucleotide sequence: TGTGCCAGCAGTCCCCGGGACAGTTCCTCTGGGGCCAACGTCCTGACTTTC. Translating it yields CASSPRDSSSGANVLTF.

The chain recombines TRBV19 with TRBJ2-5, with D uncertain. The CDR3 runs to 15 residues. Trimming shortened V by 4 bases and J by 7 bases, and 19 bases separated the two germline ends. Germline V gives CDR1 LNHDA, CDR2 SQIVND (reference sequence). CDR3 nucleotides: TGTGCCAGTAGTACCCGTCAGAGGTTCGGGTGGACCCAGTACTTC. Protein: CASSTRQRFGWTQYF. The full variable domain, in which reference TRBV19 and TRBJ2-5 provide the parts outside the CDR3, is DGGITQSPKYLFRKEGQNVTLSCEQNLNHDAMYWYRQDPGQGLRLIYYSQIVNDFQKGDIAEGYSVSREKKESFPLTVTSAQKNPTAFYLCASSTRQRFGWTQYFGPGTRLLVL.

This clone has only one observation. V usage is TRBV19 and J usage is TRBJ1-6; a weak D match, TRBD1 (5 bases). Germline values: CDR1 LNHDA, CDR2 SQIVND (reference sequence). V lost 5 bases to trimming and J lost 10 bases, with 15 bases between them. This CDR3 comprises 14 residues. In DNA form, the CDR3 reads TGTGCCAGTAGTCCGACGGGGGATTCATCACCCCTCCACTTT. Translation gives CASSPTGDSSPLHF.

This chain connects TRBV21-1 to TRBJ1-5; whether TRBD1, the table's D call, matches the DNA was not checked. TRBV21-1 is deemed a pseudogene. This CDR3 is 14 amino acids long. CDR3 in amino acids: CASSKTGCNQPQHF. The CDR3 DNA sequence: TGTGCCAGCAGCAAGACAGGGTGCAATCAGCCCCAGCATTTT.